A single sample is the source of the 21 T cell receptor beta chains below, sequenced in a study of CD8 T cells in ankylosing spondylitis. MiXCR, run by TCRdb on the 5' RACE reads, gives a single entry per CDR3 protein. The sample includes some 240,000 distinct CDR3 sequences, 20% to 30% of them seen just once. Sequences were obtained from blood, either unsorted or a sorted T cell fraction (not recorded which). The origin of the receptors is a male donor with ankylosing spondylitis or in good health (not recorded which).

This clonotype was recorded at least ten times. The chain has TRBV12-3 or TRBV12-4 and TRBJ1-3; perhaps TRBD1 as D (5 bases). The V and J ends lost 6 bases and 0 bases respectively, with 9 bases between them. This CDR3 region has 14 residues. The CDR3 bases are TGTGCCAGCAGGGAGGGGCCCTCTGGAAACACCATATATTTT. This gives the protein CASREGPSGNTIYF.

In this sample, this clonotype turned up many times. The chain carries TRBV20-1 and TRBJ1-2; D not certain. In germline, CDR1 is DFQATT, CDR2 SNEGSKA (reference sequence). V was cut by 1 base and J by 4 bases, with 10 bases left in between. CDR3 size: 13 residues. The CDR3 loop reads CSARGQEGYGYTF. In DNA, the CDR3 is TGCAGTGCTAGAGGGCAGGAGGGCTATGGCTACACCTTC.

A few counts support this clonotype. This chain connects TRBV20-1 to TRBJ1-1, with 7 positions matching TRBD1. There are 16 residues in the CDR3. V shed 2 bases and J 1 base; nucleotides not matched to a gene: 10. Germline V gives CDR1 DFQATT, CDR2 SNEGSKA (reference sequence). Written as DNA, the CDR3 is TGCAGTGCTAGACGGGGGGGCAGGGGGAAGAACACTGAAGCTTTCTTT. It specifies CSARRGGRGKNTEAFF.

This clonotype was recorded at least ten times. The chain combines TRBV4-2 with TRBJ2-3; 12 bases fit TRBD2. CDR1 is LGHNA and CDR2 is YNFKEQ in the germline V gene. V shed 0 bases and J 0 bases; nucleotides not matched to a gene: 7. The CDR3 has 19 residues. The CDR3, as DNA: TGTGCCAGCAGCCAAGATGGCCTAGCGGGGGGGCCGAGCACAGATACGCAGTATTTT. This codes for CASSQDGLAGGPSTDTQYF.

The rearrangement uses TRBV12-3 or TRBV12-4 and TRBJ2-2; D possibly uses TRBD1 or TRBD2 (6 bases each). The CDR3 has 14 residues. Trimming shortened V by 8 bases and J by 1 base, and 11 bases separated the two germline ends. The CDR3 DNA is TGTGCCAGCCGAGGGGGACTGAACACCGGGGAGCTGTTTTTT. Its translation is CASRGGLNTGELFF.

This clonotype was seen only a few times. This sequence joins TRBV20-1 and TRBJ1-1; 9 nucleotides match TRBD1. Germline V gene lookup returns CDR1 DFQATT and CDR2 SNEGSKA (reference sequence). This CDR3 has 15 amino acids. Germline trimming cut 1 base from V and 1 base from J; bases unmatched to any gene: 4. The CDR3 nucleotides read TGCAGTGCTAGAGGTCAGGGACAGGGGAACACTGAAGCTTTCTTT. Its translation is CSARGQGQGNTEAFF.

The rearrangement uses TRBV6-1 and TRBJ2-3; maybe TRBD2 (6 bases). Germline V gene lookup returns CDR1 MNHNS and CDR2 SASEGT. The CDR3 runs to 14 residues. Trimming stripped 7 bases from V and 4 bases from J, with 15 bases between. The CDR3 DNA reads TGTGCCAGCAAGGGGACGTCGGGGGCAGATACGCAGTATTTT. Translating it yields CASKGTSGADTQYF.

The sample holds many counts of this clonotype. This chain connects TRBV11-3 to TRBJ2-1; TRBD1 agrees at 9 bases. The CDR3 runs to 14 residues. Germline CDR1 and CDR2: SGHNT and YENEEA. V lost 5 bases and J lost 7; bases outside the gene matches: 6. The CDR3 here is CASSRRQGVNEQFF. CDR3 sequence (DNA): TGTGCCAGCAGCCGGCGACAGGGGGTGAATGAGCAGTTCTTC.

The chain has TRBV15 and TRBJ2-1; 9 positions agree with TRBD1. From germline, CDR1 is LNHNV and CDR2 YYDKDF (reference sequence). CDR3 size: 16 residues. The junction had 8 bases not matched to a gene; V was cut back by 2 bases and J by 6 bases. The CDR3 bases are TGTGCCACCAGCAGACCACCCGGGACAGGGAGCAATGAGCAGTTCTTC. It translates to CATSRPPGTGSNEQFF. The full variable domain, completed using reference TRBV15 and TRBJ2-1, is DAMVIQNPRYQVTQFGKPVTLSCSQTLNHNVMYWYQQKSSQAPKLLFHYYDKDFNNEADTPDNFQSRRPNTSFCFLDIRSPGLGDTAMYLCATSRPPGTGSNEQFFGPGTRLTVL.

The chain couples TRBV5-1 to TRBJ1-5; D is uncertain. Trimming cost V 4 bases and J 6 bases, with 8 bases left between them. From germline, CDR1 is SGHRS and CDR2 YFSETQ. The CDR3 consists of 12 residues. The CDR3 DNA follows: TGCGCCAGCAGCCTTTTGGCTCAGCCCCAGCATTTT. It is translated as CASSLLAQPQHF.

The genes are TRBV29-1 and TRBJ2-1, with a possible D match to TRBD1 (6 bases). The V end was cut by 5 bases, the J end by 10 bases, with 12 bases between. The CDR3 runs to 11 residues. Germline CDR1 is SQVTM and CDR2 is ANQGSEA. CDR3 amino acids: CSVKWGPEQFF. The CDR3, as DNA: TGCAGCGTTAAATGGGGGCCGGAGCAGTTCTTC.

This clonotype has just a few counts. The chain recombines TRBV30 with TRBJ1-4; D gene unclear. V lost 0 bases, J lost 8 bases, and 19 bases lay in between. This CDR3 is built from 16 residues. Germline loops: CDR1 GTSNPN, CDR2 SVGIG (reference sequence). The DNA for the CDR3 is TGTGCCTGGAGTGTGGTTCGGACGGGATATTCGGAAAAACTGTTTTTT. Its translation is CAWSVVRTGYSEKLFF.

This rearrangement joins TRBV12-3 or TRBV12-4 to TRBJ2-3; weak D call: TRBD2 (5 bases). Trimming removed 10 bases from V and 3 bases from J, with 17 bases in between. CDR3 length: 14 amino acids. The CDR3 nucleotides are TGTGCCACCATGGTAGGTGGGAGAACAGATACGCAGTATTTT. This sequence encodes CATMVGGRTDTQYF.

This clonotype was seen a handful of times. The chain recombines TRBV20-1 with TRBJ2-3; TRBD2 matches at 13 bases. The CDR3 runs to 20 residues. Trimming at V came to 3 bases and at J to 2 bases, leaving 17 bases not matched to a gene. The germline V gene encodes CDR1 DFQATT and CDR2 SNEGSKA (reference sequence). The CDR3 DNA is TGCAGTGCTAGCAGAGCCGGACCTGGACTAGCGGGGGCCTACACAGATACGCAGTATTTT. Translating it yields CSASRAGPGLAGAYTDTQYF.

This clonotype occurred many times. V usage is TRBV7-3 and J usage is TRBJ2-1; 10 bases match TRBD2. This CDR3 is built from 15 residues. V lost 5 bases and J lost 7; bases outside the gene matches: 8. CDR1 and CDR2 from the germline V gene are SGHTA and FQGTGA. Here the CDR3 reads CASSPTSGVRNEQFF. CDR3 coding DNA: TGTGCCAGCAGCCCCACTAGCGGGGTTCGGAATGAGCAGTTCTTC.

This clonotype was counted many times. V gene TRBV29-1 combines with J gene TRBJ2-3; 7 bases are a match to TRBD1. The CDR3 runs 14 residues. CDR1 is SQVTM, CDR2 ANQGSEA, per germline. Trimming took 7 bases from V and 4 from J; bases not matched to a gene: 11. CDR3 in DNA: TGCAGCGCTGCCCAATATCAGGGGGCAGATACGCAGTATTTT. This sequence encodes CSAAQYQGADTQYF.

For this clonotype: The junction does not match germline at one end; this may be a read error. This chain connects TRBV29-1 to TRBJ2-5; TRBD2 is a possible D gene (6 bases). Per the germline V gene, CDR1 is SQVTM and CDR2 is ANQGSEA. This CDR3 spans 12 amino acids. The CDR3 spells CSVDRSRETQHF. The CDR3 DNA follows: TGCAGCGTTGATCGCAGCCGGGAGACCCAGCACTTC.

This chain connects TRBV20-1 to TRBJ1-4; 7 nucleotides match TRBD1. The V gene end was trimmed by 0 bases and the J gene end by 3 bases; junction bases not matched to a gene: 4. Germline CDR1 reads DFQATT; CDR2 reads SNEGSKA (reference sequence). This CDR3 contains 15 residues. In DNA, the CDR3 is TGCAGTGCTAGAGATACAGGGGTTTCTAATGAAAAACTGTTTTTT. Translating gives CSARDTGVSNEKLFF.

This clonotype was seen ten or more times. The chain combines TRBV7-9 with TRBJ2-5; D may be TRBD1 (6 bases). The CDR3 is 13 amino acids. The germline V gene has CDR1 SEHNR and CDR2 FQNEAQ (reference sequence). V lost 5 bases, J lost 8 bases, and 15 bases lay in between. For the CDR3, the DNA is TGTGCCAGCAGCCAGGAGGCAGGGGACACCCAGTACTTC. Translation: CASSQEAGDTQYF.

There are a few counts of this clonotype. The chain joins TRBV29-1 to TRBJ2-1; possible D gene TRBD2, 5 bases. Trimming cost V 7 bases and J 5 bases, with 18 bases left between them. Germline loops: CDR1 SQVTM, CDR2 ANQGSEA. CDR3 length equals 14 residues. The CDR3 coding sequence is TGCAGCGGATTAGGCGGGCCCACAAACAATGAGCAGTTCTTC. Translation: CSGLGGPTNNEQFF.

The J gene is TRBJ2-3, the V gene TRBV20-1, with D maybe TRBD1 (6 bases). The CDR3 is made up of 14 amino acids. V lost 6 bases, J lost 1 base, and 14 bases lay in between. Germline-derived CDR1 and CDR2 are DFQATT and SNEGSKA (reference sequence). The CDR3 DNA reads TGCAGTGCGTGGGACAACGGAGGCACAGATACGCAGTATTTT. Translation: CSAWDNGGTDTQYF.